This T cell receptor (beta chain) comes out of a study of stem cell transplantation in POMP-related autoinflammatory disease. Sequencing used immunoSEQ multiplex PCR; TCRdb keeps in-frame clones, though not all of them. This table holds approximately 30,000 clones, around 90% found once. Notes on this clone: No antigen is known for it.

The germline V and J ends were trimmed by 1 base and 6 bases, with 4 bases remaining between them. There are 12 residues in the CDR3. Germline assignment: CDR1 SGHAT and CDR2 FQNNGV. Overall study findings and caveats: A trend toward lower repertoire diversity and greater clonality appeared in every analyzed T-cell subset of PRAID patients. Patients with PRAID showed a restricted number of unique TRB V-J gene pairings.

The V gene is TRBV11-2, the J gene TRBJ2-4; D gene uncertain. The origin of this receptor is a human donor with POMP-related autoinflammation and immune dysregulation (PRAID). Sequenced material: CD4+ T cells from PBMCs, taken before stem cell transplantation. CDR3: CASSLGRNIQYF. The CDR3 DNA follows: TGTGCCAGCAGCTTAGGTCGAAACATTCAGTACTTC.